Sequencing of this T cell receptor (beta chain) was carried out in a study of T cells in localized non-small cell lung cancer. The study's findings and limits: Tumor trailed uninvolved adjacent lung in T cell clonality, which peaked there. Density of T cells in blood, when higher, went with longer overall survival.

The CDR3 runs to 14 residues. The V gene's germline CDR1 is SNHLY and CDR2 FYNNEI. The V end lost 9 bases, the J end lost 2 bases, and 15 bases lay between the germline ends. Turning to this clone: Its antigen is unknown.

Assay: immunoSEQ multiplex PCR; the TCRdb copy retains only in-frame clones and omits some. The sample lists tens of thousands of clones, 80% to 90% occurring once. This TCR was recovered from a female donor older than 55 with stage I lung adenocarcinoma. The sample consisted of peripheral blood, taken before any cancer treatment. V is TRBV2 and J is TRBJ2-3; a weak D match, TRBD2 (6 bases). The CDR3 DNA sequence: TGTGCCAGTACAACTAGCAGGACCACAGATACGCAGTATTTT. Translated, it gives CASTTSRTTDTQYF. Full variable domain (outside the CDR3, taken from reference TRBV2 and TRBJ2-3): EPEVTQTPSHQVTQMGQEVILRCVPISNHLYFYWYRQILGQKVEFLVSFYNNEISEKSEIFDDQFSVERPDGSNFTLKIRSTKLEDSAMYFCASTTSRTTDTQYFGPGTRLTVL.